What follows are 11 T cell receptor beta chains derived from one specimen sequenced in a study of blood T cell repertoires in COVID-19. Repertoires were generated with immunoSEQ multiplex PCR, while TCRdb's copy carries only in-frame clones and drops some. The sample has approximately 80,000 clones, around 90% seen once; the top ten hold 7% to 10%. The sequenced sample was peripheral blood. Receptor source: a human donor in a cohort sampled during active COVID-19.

The CDR3 DNA is TGTGCCAGCAGTTCCACTACCCGAGGACTAGACCTAGATGGAGATACGCAGTATTTT. Translation gives CASSSTTRGLDLDGDTQYF. The rearrangement links TRBV28 to TRBJ2-3, with TRBD2 matching 7 bases. The CDR3 is 19 residues long. J gave up 5 bases and V 4 bases, and 21 bases lay outside the gene matches. Germline lookup yields CDR1 MDHEN and CDR2 SYDVKM.

CDR3 region: CASSQSRRKNSNQPQHF. DNA for the CDR3: TGCGCCAGCAGTCAATCTCGGCGGAAAAATAGCAATCAGCCCCAGCATTTT. The chain joins TRBV23-1 to TRBJ1-5; no reliable D call. TRBV23-1 is placed among ORFs of uncertain function. This CDR3 region has 17 residues. Trimming stripped 0 bases from V and 0 bases from J, with 12 bases between.

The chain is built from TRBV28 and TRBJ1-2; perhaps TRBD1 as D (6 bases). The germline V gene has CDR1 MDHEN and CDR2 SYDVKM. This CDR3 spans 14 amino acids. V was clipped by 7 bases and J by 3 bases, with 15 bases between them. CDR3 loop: CASTLQGIDYGYTF. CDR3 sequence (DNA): TGTGCCAGCACCTTACAGGGTATAGACTATGGCTACACCTTC.

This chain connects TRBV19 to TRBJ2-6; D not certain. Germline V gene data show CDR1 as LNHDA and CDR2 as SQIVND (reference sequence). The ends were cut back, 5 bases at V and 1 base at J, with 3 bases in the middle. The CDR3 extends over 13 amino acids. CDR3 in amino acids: CASSQSGANVLTF. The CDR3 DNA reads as TGTGCCAGTAGTCAGTCTGGGGCCAACGTCCTGACTTTC. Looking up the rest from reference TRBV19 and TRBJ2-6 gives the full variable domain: DGGITQSPKYLFRKEGQNVTLSCEQNLNHDAMYWYRQDPGQGLRLIYYSQIVNDFQKGDIAEGYSVSREKKESFPLTVTSAQKNPTAFYLCASSQSGANVLTFGAGSRLTVL.

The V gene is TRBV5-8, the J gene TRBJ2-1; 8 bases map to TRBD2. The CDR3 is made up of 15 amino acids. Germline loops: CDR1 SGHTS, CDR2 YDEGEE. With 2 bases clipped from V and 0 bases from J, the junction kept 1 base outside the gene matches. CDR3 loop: CASSFGTSSYNEQFF. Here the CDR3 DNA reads TGTGCCAGCAGCTTCGGGACTAGCTCCTACAATGAGCAGTTCTTC.

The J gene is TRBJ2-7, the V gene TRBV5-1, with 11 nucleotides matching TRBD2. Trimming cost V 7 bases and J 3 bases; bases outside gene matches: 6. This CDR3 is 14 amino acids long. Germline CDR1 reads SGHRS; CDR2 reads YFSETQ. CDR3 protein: CASRGGTSGYEQYF. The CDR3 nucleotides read TGCGCCAGCCGGGGGGGGACTAGCGGCTACGAGCAGTACTTC.

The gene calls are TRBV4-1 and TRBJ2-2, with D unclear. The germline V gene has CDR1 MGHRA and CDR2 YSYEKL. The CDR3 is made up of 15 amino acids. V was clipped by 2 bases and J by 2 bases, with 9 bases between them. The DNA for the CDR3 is TGCGCCAGCAGCCAACAAACACCAAACACCGGGGAGCTGTTTTTT. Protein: CASSQQTPNTGELFF.

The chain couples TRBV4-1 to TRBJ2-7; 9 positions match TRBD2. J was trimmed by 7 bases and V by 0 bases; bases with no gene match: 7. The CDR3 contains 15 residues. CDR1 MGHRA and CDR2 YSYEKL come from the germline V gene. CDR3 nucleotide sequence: TGCGCCAGCAGCCAAGATACGGCGGGGGGGCGTGAGCAGTACTTC. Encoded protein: CASSQDTAGGREQYF.

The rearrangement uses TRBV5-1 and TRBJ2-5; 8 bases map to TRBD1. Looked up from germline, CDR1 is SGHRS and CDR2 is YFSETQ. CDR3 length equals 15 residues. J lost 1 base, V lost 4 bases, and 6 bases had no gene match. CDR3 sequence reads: CASSQAQGAQETQYF. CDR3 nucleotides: TGCGCCAGCAGCCAGGCGCAGGGGGCCCAAGAGACCCAGTACTTC. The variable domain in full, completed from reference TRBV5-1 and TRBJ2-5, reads KAGVTQTPRYLIKTRGQQVTLSCSPISGHRSVSWYQQTPGQGLQFLFEYFSETQRNKGNFPGRFSGRQFSNSRSEMNVSTLELGDSALYLCASSQAQGAQETQYFGPGTRLLVL.

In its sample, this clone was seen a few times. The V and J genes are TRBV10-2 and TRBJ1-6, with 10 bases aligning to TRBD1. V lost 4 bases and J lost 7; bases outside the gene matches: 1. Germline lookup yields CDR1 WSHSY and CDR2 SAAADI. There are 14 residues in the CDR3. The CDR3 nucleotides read TGCGCCAGCAGTGCGGGACAGGGGAATTCACCCCTCCACTTT. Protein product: CASSAGQGNSPLHF.

CDR3 nucleotides: TGTGCCAGTAGTATTCCGGGTACAGGGGCGAAAGAGACCCAGTACTTC. Residues: CASSIPGTGAKETQYF. The genes are TRBV19 and TRBJ2-5, with 7 nucleotides matching TRBD1. V was clipped by 3 bases and J by 3 bases; unmatched bases: 10. The germline CDR1 and CDR2 sequences are LNHDA and SQIVND (reference sequence). The CDR3 has 16 amino acids.